This TCR beta chain emerged from a study of T cells after yellow fever vaccination. Points from the study as a whole: Peaking on day 5 versus 15, the secondary response was faster but weaker.

For TCR, cDNA came from 5'RACE template switching, which added a universal primer site and UMIs. TCRdb recomputed calls from the 5' RACE reads with MiXCR, one row per CDR3 protein. The table shows approximately 580,000 distinct CDR3 sequences, with about a sixth occurring only once. With respect to this clonotype: Antigen: not known.

Germline lookup yields CDR1 MDHEN and CDR2 SYDVKM. The CDR3 runs 16 residues. V gave up 4 bases and J gave up 13 bases, with 23 bases separating them. The chain joins TRBV28 to TRBJ2-6; D unresolved. This sequence originates from a young man who received the YFV17D yellow fever vaccine. The input for sequencing was PBMCs, taken 5 days after the first yellow fever vaccination. CDR3 nucleotide sequence: TGTGCCAGCAGTTCCCTGTCCCTTGGCACGCCACGAGTCCTGACTTTC. This gives the protein CASSSLSLGTPRVLTF.